A selection of T cell receptor beta chains follows, all from one sample in a study of T-cell reconstitution after alpha-beta-depleted transplantation in children. TCRdb ran MiXCR on the PCR reads and lists one entry per CDR3 protein. Here the sample spans hundreds of thousands of distinct CDR3 sequences, approximately 14% being singletons. The sequences come from PBMCs, collected before TCRalphabeta/CD19-depleted stem cell transplant. The receptors derive from a girl aged 2 to 9 with congenital amegakaryocytic thrombocytopenia, due to receive a stem cell transplant. CDR3s include the opening cysteine and the closing phenylalanine or tryptophan. Each record gives: V gene, CDR3 length, CDR3 protein.

>TRBV28|12
CASHESNQPQHF
>TRBV27|17
CASSLLLAGGQRETQYF
>TRBV29-1|14
CSVEWVGERDTQYF
>TRBV12-3/TRBV12-4|16
CASRGTGDKINYGYTF
>TRBV12-3/TRBV12-4|14
CASKPSASTGELFF
>TRBV20-1|15
CSARGVAGVTDTQYF
>TRBV20-1|17
CCARGGSSGLPSLRQFF
>TRBV2|11
CASKRRTRQFF
>TRBV10-3|16
CAISASSGVVTDTQYF
>TRBV10-3|13
CAISEVSADTQYF
>TRBV29-1|13
CSVAFGGEETQYF
>TRBV20-1|15
CSARDGTSGTYEQYF
>TRBV7-2|13
CASSPSYNQPQHF
>TRBV12-3/TRBV12-4|13
CASRPFTNTEAFF
>TRBV5-1|18
CASSRDAGTLNLPDTQYF
>TRBV7-2|16
CASSLVPKGAFTEAFF
>TRBV5-1|16
CASSDTSGTATDTQYF
>TRBV29-1|13
CSVDGGPAYGYTF
>TRBV20-1|8
CSARPGSF
>TRBV7-9|15
CASSLENRWGDEQFF
>TRBV5-1|16
CASSSLAGVRPDTQYF
>TRBV5-1|16
CASSLYARGTTGELFF
>TRBV5-1|14
CASSLVWGAYEQYF
>TRBV7-6|15
CASSSTSAHENEQFF
>TRBV7-8|13
CASSLTGPTEAFF